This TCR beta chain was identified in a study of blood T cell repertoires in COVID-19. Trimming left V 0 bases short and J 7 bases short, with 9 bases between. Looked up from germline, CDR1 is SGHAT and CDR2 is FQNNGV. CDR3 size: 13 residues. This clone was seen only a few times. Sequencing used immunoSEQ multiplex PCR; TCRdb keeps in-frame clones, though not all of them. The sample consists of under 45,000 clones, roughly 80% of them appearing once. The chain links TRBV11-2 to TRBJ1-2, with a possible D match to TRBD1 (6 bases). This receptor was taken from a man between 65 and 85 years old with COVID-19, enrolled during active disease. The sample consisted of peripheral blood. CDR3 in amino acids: CASSLDIQGGYTF. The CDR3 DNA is TGTGCCAGCAGCTTAGATATACAGGGTGGCTACACCTTC.